This T cell receptor (beta chain) was documented in a study of Ad26.COV2.S vaccination and SARS-CoV-2 variants. Background on the study: In the COV1001 trial, the donor was in the Ad26.COV2.S arm.

Described treatment: around 19 received Ad26.COV2.S at low or high dose, single or two shots; 5 received placebo; per-sample allocation not given. Day 63 following the first vaccine or placebo injection was when the samples were taken. Profiled with immunoSEQ multiplex PCR; TCRdb holds only in-frame clones, not every one. Found here are around 340,000 clones, about nine tenths of them singletons; the top ten hold 6.4%. The germline V gene encodes CDR1 SEHNR and CDR2 FQNEAQ (reference sequence). The length of the CDR3 is 13 residues. Trimming took off 1 base at V and 5 bases at J, with 6 bases between the two ends.

Sequences were derived from peripheral blood, sampled in a trial of Ad26.COV2.S vaccine versus placebo. The chain has TRBV7-9 and TRBJ2-1; D uncertain. This TCR derives from a person between 18 and 59 years old who received the Ad26.COV2.S COVID-19 vaccine or a placebo. The CDR3 loop is CASSLGRDNEQFF. The CDR3 DNA is TGTGCCAGCAGCTTAGGCAGAGACAATGAGCAGTTCTTC.